This paragraph covers one T cell receptor (beta chain) sequence. Its antigen is unknown. For TCRbeta, the library was prepared with unique molecular identifiers. TCRdb reprocessed the PCR reads via MiXCR and lists one record per CDR3 protein. The repertoire includes about 470,000 distinct CDR3 sequences, 43% of them detected once, and around 29% sits in the top ten. This CDR3 has 15 amino acids. The junction had 8 bases not matched to a gene; V was cut back by 2 bases and J by 7 bases. Germline assignment: CDR1 MDHEN and CDR2 SYDVKM. The record originates from a study of T-cell reconstitution after alpha-beta-depleted transplantation in children. Findings of the study overall: Roughly two months post-transplant, alpha-beta T cells reportedly originated from several hundred graft clones that had expanded. Hyperexpanded clones declined; after one year, newly produced T cells mostly supplied diversity. At day 60, the high TCRbeta diversity found in some patients originated from recipient T cells and thymic progenitors that had survived.

The chain has TRBV28 and TRBJ1-5; 7 nucleotides agree with TRBD1. This specimen consisted of PBMCs, obtained before TCRalphabeta/CD19-depleted stem cell transplant. The TCR originated in a girl aged 2 to 9 with aplastic anemia, due to receive a stem cell transplant. The CDR3 coding sequence is TGTGCCAGCAGTTTAGTTCTTAGGGGACAGCAGCCCCAGCATTTT. Its protein is CASSLVLRGQQPQHF.